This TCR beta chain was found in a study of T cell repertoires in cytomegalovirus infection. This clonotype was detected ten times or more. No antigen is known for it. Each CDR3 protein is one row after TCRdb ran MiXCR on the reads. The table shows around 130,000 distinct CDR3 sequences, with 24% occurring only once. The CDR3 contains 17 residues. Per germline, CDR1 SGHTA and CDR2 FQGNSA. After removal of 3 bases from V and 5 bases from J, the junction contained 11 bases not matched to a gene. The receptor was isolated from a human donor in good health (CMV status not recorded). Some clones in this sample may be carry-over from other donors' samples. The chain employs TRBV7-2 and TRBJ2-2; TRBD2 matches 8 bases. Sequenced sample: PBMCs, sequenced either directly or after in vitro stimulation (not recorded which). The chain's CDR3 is CASSLGGSGRRTGELFF. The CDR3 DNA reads TGTGCCAGCAGCTTGGGGGGCAGCGGGAGAAGAACCGGGGAGCTGTTTTTT.